A selection of T cell receptor beta chains follows, all from one sample in a study of shared clonotypes between healthy human individuals. Measured with immunoSEQ multiplex PCR; TCRdb has only the in-frame clones, and not every one. The sample lists 2,500,000 or so clones, over 85% occurring once. The specimen was naive CD4+ T cells from PBMCs. These receptors all stem from a man younger than 35 in good health. Some clones in this sample may be carry-over from other donors' samples. The CDR3 runs from the conserved cysteine through the conserved F or W. Each record gives: clone size, J gene, V gene, D gene, CDR3 protein, CDR3 DNA. D genes are given only for firm matches. Clone size is not always given. Where it is, it says once, few, many or a class for expanded clones.

. | TRBJ2-1 | TRBV6-5 | TRBD1 | CASSKPGTGASEQFF | TGTGCCAGCAGTAAGCCCGGGACAGGGGCCAGTGAGCAGTTCTTC
. | TRBJ2-4 | TRBV10-2 | . | CATGGNGIQYF | TGCGCCACCGGGGGAAATGGGATTCAGTACTTC
. | TRBJ2-7 | TRBV27 | . | CASRTTGSHEQYF | TGTGCCAGCAGGACCACCGGGTCCCACGAGCAGTACTTC
. | TRBJ2-7 | TRBV7-2 | TRBD2 | CASSVGSGRFYEQYF | TGTGCCAGCTCGGTGGGGAGCGGGAGATTCTACGAGCAGTACTTC
. | TRBJ2-5 | TRBV4-1 | TRBD2 | CASSQGAGVQETQYF | TGCGCCAGCAGCCAAGGGGCGGGGGTCCAAGAGACCCAGTACTTC
. | TRBJ2-3 | TRBV27 | TRBD2 | CASSLFASGLTDTQYF | TGTGCCAGCAGTTTATTTGCTAGCGGGCTCACAGATACGCAGTATTTT
. | TRBJ2-5 | TRBV7-2 | . | CASSLAPETQYF | TGTGCCAGCAGCTTAGCGCCCGAGACCCAGTACTTC
. | TRBJ2-3 | TRBV28 | . | CASSPNRVRSTDTQYF | TGTGCCAGCAGTCCAAACCGGGTCAGAAGCACAGATACGCAGTATTTT
. | TRBJ1-2 | TRBV11-2 | TRBD1 | CASSSGQGALIYGYTF | TGTGCCAGCAGCTCGGGACAGGGGGCTTTAATCTATGGCTACACCTTC
. | TRBJ2-2 | TRBV14 | . | CASREGGAPTGELFF | TGTGCCAGCAGAGAGGGAGGAGCGCCGACTGGGGAGCTGTTTTTT
. | TRBJ1-5 | TRBV6-1 | . | CASSELDGRGRVYQPQHF | TGTGCCAGCAGTGAATTGGATGGGAGAGGGAGAGTTTATCAGCCCCAGCATTTT
. | TRBJ1-1 | TRBV11-2 | TRBD1 | CASSPVPGTGRALVTEAFF | TGTGCCAGCAGCCCCGTTCCCGGGACAGGGAGGGCGCTTGTCACTGAAGCTTTCTTT
. | TRBJ2-7 | TRBV11-1 | TRBD2 | CASSSGSGAPGQYF | TGTGCCAGCAGCTCAGGAAGCGGGGCCCCGGGGCAGTACTTC
. | TRBJ2-2 | TRBV7-8 | TRBD1 | CASSLWDRVNTGELFF | TGTGCCAGCAGCCTTTGGGACAGGGTGAACACCGGGGAGCTGTTTTTT
. | TRBJ2-7 | TRBV14 | . | CASSQQAVNEQYF | TGTGCCAGCAGCCAGCAGGCGGTGAACGAGCAGTACTTC
. | TRBJ2-1 | TRBV23-1 | TRBD2 | CASSQWGTSGRAGKNEQFF | TGCGCCAGCAGTCAATGGGGGACTAGCGGGAGGGCCGGGAAAAATGAGCAGTTCTTC
. | TRBJ2-1 | TRBV5-1 | TRBD2 | CASSPIAGGLGNEQFF | TGCGCCAGCAGCCCGATAGCGGGAGGGTTGGGGAATGAGCAGTTCTTC
. | TRBJ2-3 | TRBV18 | . | CASSQGPLGDTQYF | TGTGCCAGCTCACAGGGACCGTTGGGAGATACGCAGTATTTT
once | TRBJ2-7 | TRBV28 | . | CASSLEWSYEQYF | TGTGCCAGCAGTTTAGAATGGAGCTACGAGCAGTACTTC
. | TRBJ1-1 | TRBV29-1 | TRBD1 | CSVVQRQGATEAFF | TGCAGCGTTGTCCAAAGGCAGGGGGCCACTGAAGCTTTCTTT
. | TRBJ1-3 | TRBV7-9 | TRBD1 | CASMGQGSGNTIYF | TGTGCCAGCATGGGACAGGGGTCCGGAAACACCATATATTTT
. | TRBJ1-1 | TRBV18 | . | CASSPPGRERTEAFF | TGTGCCAGCTCACCACCGGGCAGGGAGCGAACTGAAGCTTTCTTT
. | TRBJ1-1 | TRBV28 | TRBD1 | CASSRDRATEAFF | TGTGCCAGCAGCCGCGACAGGGCAACTGAAGCTTTCTTT
. | TRBJ1-1 | TRBV28 | . | CASSLLVSGATNTEAFF | TGTGCCAGCAGTTTACTTGTTTCAGGGGCAACGAACACTGAAGCTTTCTTT
. | TRBJ2-5 | TRBV7-3 | . | CASSLRSEETQYF | TGTGCCAGCAGCTTAAGGTCTGAAGAGACCCAGTACTTC
. | TRBJ2-7 | TRBV7-3 | . | CASSSIGGAYEQYF | TGTGCCAGCAGCTCAATAGGGGGGGCATACGAGCAGTACTTC
. | TRBJ2-3 | TRBV5-1 | . | CASSQPTDTQYF | TGCGCCTCGTCACAGCCCACAGATACGCAGTATTTT
. | TRBJ1-2 | TRBV7-8 | . | CASSFLGASPADGYTF | TGTGCCAGCAGCTTTCTAGGGGCATCCCCGGCCGATGGCTACACCTTC